This TCR beta chain was obtained from a study of cytomegalovirus exposure and HLA in healthy donors. Study results and limitations: The study recorded fewer than 200 TCR beta chains that were cytomegalovirus-associated. It was reported that the classifier diagnosed cytomegalovirus status with high specificity and sensitivity in both the original and validation cohorts.

This CDR3 comprises 14 residues. The germline CDR1 and CDR2 sequences are LNHDA and SQIVND (reference sequence). The V and J ends lost 5 bases and 2 bases respectively, with 9 bases between them. A note on this clone: Its target is not known.

Measured with immunoSEQ multiplex PCR; TCRdb has only the in-frame clones, and not every one. The data contain about 130,000 clones, roughly nine tenths of them seen just once; the ten biggest clones take up around 1.2%. Sequencing was performed on PBMCs. The rearrangement uses TRBV19 and TRBJ1-4; the D gene is possibly TRBD1 (5 bases). This clonotype originated in a woman aged 18-29 years in good health and CMV-seronegative. The CDR3 spells CASSHRPTNEKLFF. As DNA, the CDR3 is TGTGCCAGTAGTCACAGGCCTACTAATGAAAAACTGTTTTTT.